Listed below are T cell receptor beta chains from one sample, sequenced in a study of T cell repertoires in cytomegalovirus infection. TCRdb reanalysed the reads using MiXCR and keeps one entry per CDR3 protein. The sample holds over 85,000 distinct CDR3 sequences, 16% seen once. Sequenced material: PBMCs. The receptors come from a human donor in good health (CMV status not recorded). Some clones in this sample may be carry-over from other donors' samples. Both conserved end residues are part of each CDR3. A D gene is named only where the DNA matches it firmly. The size field is filled for only some rows; it gives once, few, many or a size class.

abundance: .; d_gene: .; v_gene: TRBV28; j_gene: TRBJ2-7; CDR3aa: CASSESRLYEQYF; CDR3nt: TGTGCCAGCAGCGAGTCGCGGCTGTACGAGCAGTACTTC
abundance: .; d_gene: .; v_gene: TRBV30; j_gene: TRBJ1-1; CDR3aa: CAWRQGGHTEAFF; CDR3nt: TGTGCCTGGAGACAGGGCGGACACACTGAAGCTTTCTTT
abundance: few; d_gene: .; v_gene: TRBV12-5; j_gene: TRBJ2-1; CDR3aa: CASGLSRGDEQFF; CDR3nt: TGTGCTAGTGGTTTGAGCAGGGGCGATGAGCAGTTCTTC
abundance: few; d_gene: TRBD1; v_gene: TRBV12-3/TRBV12-4; j_gene: TRBJ2-5; CDR3aa: CASSLEGAETQYF; CDR3nt: TGTGCCAGCAGTTTAGAGGGGGCTGAGACCCAGTACTTC
abundance: .; d_gene: .; v_gene: TRBV12-3/TRBV12-4; j_gene: TRBJ1-1; CDR3aa: CASTLGGARVAFF; CDR3nt: TGTGCCAGCACCCTGGGAGGGGCCCGCGTAGCTTTCTTT
abundance: many; d_gene: TRBD2; v_gene: TRBV20-1; j_gene: TRBJ2-6; CDR3aa: CSARDSTGGSSGANVLTF; CDR3nt: TGCAGTGCTAGAGATAGTACCGGCGGGAGTTCTGGGGCCAACGTCCTGACTTTC
abundance: .; d_gene: TRBD1; v_gene: TRBV20-1; j_gene: TRBJ2-1; CDR3aa: CSAREGQRVHNEQFF; CDR3nt: TGCAGTGCTAGAGAGGGACAGAGAGTCCACAATGAGCAGTTCTTC
abundance: many; d_gene: .; v_gene: TRBV7-2; j_gene: TRBJ1-6; CDR3aa: CASSPALLGSSYNSPLHF; CDR3nt: TGTGCCAGCAGCCCAGCCCTCCTCGGTAGCTCCTATAATTCACCCCTCCACTTT
abundance: once; d_gene: .; v_gene: TRBV28; j_gene: TRBJ1-3; CDR3aa: CASTFFKGPSGNTIYF; CDR3nt: TGTGCCAGCACCTTTTTTAAGGGGCCTTCTGGAAACACCATATATTTT
abundance: many; d_gene: TRBD2; v_gene: TRBV5-1; j_gene: TRBJ2-1; CDR3aa: CASSSSSGGTYNEQFF; CDR3nt: TGCGCCAGCAGCTCTTCTAGCGGGGGAACCTACAATGAGCAGTTCTTC
abundance: .; d_gene: TRBD2; v_gene: TRBV28; j_gene: TRBJ2-7; CDR3aa: CASSSPPTSGTYEQYF; CDR3nt: TGTGCCAGCAGTTCCCCCCCGACTAGCGGGACTTACGAGCAGTACTTC
abundance: few; d_gene: .; v_gene: TRBV7-9; j_gene: TRBJ1-1; CDR3aa: CASSLVMGSLNTEAFF; CDR3nt: TGTGCCAGCAGCTTAGTGATGGGCAGTTTGAACACTGAAGCTTTCTTT
abundance: few; d_gene: TRBD1; v_gene: TRBV4-1; j_gene: TRBJ2-3; CDR3aa: CASSQGPGQGPDTQYF; CDR3nt: TGCGCCAGCAGCCAAGGACCGGGACAGGGTCCAGATACGCAGTATTTT
abundance: many; d_gene: .; v_gene: TRBV11-1; j_gene: TRBJ1-1; CDR3aa: CASSLQGMNTEAFF; CDR3nt: TGTGCCAGCAGCTTACAGGGGATGAACACTGAAGCTTTCTTT
abundance: .; d_gene: TRBD1; v_gene: TRBV3-1; j_gene: TRBJ2-2; CDR3aa: CASSPRRQGKGSGELFF; CDR3nt: TGTGCCAGCAGCCCAAGAAGACAGGGAAAAGGGAGCGGGGAGCTGTTTTTT
abundance: .; d_gene: TRBD2; v_gene: TRBV28; j_gene: TRBJ2-7; CDR3aa: CATSRPGLAGAHAYEQYF; CDR3nt: TGTGCCACCTCCAGGCCGGGACTAGCGGGGGCACATGCCTACGAGCAGTACTTC
abundance: many; d_gene: TRBD1; v_gene: TRBV6-4; j_gene: TRBJ2-1; CDR3aa: CASSELGQGASPTYNEQFF; CDR3nt: TGTGCCAGCAGTGAGTTGGGACAGGGGGCGTCCCCCACCTACAATGAGCAGTTCTTC
abundance: many; d_gene: TRBD2; v_gene: TRBV7-8; j_gene: TRBJ2-1; CDR3aa: CASRPIAGGQNEQFF; CDR3nt: TGTGCCAGCAGGCCCATAGCGGGGGGGCAGAATGAGCAGTTCTTC
abundance: few; d_gene: .; v_gene: TRBV28; j_gene: TRBJ2-7; CDR3aa: CASSLPTPSYEQYF; CDR3nt: TGTGCCAGCAGTCTACCGACACCCTCCTACGAGCAGTACTTC
abundance: .; d_gene: .; v_gene: TRBV29-1; j_gene: TRBJ2-5; CDR3aa: CSVSGLQETQYF; CDR3nt: TGCAGCGTTTCGGGGCTCCAAGAGACCCAGTACTTC
abundance: many; d_gene: .; v_gene: TRBV7-8; j_gene: TRBJ1-4; CDR3aa: CASSTGAEKLFF; CDR3nt: TGTGCCAGCAGCACGGGGGCCGAAAAACTGTTTTTT
abundance: many; d_gene: .; v_gene: TRBV7-9; j_gene: TRBJ2-6; CDR3aa: CASSPTDSNSGANVLTF; CDR3nt: TGTGCCAGCAGCCCTACAGACAGCAACTCTGGGGCCAACGTCCTGACTTTC
abundance: .; d_gene: .; v_gene: TRBV12-3/TRBV12-4; j_gene: TRBJ1-1; CDR3aa: CASSSGRGAGEAFF; CDR3nt: TGTGCCAGCAGCTCCGGGAGGGGGGCTGGTGAAGCTTTCTTT
abundance: .; d_gene: .; v_gene: TRBV5-4; j_gene: TRBJ2-4; CDR3aa: CASMSQGTAKNIQYF; CDR3nt: TGTGCCAGCATGTCACAGGGAACGGCCAAAAACATTCAGTACTTC
abundance: many; d_gene: TRBD2; v_gene: TRBV7-2; j_gene: TRBJ2-7; CDR3aa: CASSTRLAGGFYEQYF; CDR3nt: TGTGCCAGCAGCACCAGACTAGCGGGGGGCTTCTACGAGCAGTACTTC
abundance: .; d_gene: .; v_gene: TRBV11-2; j_gene: TRBJ1-3; CDR3aa: CASRVDPDAGNTIYF; CDR3nt: TGTGCCTCCCGTGTGGACCCCGATGCTGGAAACACCATATATTTT
abundance: many; d_gene: .; v_gene: TRBV7-9; j_gene: TRBJ2-4; CDR3aa: CASSSTGMSKNIQYF; CDR3nt: TGTGCCAGCAGCTCCACAGGGATGTCCAAAAACATTCAGTACTTC
abundance: .; d_gene: TRBD1; v_gene: TRBV11-1; j_gene: TRBJ1-1; CDR3aa: CASRRTGSMNTEAFF; CDR3nt: TGTGCCAGCAGGAGGACAGGAAGCATGAACACTGAAGCTTTCTTT
abundance: .; d_gene: .; v_gene: TRBV7-2; j_gene: TRBJ2-2; CDR3aa: CASSLVPLSTGELFF; CDR3nt: TGTGCCAGCAGCTTAGTTCCCCTGAGCACCGGGGAGCTGTTTTTT
abundance: .; d_gene: .; v_gene: TRBV12-3/TRBV12-4; j_gene: TRBJ2-1; CDR3aa: CASSLQAAYNEQFF; CDR3nt: TGTGCCAGCAGTTTGCAGGCGGCGTACAATGAGCAGTTCTTC
abundance: .; d_gene: .; v_gene: TRBV2; j_gene: TRBJ2-7; CDR3aa: CASTSRPYEQYF; CDR3nt: TGTGCCAGCACTTCACGACCGTACGAGCAGTACTTC
abundance: many; d_gene: TRBD1; v_gene: TRBV4-1; j_gene: TRBJ1-5; CDR3aa: CASSQDAGQNFNQPQHF; CDR3nt: TGCGCCAGCAGCCAAGACGCGGGACAGAATTTCAATCAGCCCCAGCATTTT
abundance: few; d_gene: TRBD1; v_gene: TRBV7-6; j_gene: TRBJ1-1; CDR3aa: CASSFGTGNTEAFF; CDR3nt: TGTGCCAGCAGCTTCGGGACAGGAAACACTGAAGCTTTCTTT
abundance: few; d_gene: TRBD2; v_gene: TRBV6-1; j_gene: TRBJ2-3; CDR3aa: CASKTSGGADTQYF; CDR3nt: TGTGCCAGCAAGACTAGCGGGGGGGCAGATACGCAGTATTTT
abundance: .; d_gene: .; v_gene: TRBV5-5; j_gene: TRBJ2-1; CDR3aa: CASSLGGGAGKQFF; CDR3nt: TGTGCCAGCAGCTTGGGGGGGGGGGCCGGTAAGCAGTTCTTC
abundance: .; d_gene: .; v_gene: TRBV12-3/TRBV12-4; j_gene: TRBJ2-7; CDR3aa: CASSLLEGSRPDYEQYF; CDR3nt: TGTGCCAGCAGTTTATTGGAGGGGTCCCGACCGGATTACGAGCAGTACTTC
abundance: .; d_gene: .; v_gene: TRBV5-1; j_gene: TRBJ1-1; CDR3aa: CASSSNTEAFF; CDR3nt: TGCGCCAGCAGCTCTAACACTGAAGCTTTCTTT
abundance: many; d_gene: .; v_gene: TRBV2; j_gene: TRBJ1-2; CDR3aa: CASSGSRANYGYTF; CDR3nt: TGTGCCAGCAGTGGGTCCCGAGCTAACTATGGCTACACCTTC
abundance: .; d_gene: TRBD1; v_gene: TRBV27; j_gene: TRBJ1-1; CDR3aa: CASSLSGIRGRTEAFF; CDR3nt: TGTGCCAGCAGTTTATCGGGCATTAGGGGGCGGACTGAAGCTTTCTTT
abundance: few; d_gene: .; v_gene: TRBV2; j_gene: TRBJ2-3; CDR3aa: CASSGGTDTQYF; CDR3nt: TGTGCCAGCAGTGGAGGCACAGATACGCAGTATTTT
abundance: few; d_gene: .; v_gene: TRBV4-1; j_gene: TRBJ2-5; CDR3aa: CASSLGGLETQYF; CDR3nt: TGCGCCAGCAGCCTAGGGGGGTTGGAGACCCAGTACTTC
abundance: many; d_gene: .; v_gene: TRBV6-5; j_gene: TRBJ2-7; CDR3aa: CASSPRPQGYDEQYF; CDR3nt: TGTGCCAGCAGTCCCCGGCCTCAGGGGTATGACGAGCAGTACTTC
abundance: .; d_gene: .; v_gene: TRBV7-9; j_gene: TRBJ1-6; CDR3aa: CASSSSGSNSPLHF; CDR3nt: TGTGCCAGCAGCTCGAGCGGGTCCAATTCACCCCTCCACTTT
abundance: many; d_gene: .; v_gene: TRBV20-1; j_gene: TRBJ2-1; CDR3aa: CSARDLSFYNEQFF; CDR3nt: TGCAGTGCGCGTGATCTGTCCTTCTACAATGAGCAGTTCTTC
abundance: .; d_gene: .; v_gene: TRBV5-8; j_gene: TRBJ2-1; CDR3aa: CASSLRTSSSYNEQFF; CDR3nt: TGTGCCAGCAGCTTGAGGACGTCGAGCTCCTACAATGAGCAGTTCTTC
abundance: .; d_gene: .; v_gene: TRBV7-2; j_gene: TRBJ1-6; CDR3aa: CASRRRTGSPLHF; CDR3nt: TGTGCCAGCAGACGTCGGACGGGTTCACCCCTCCACTTT
abundance: few; d_gene: .; v_gene: TRBV27; j_gene: TRBJ2-5; CDR3aa: CASSLYPLGGAILETQYF; CDR3nt: TGTGCCAGCAGTTTGTACCCCTTAGGGGGGGCTATCTTGGAGACCCAGTACTTC
abundance: many; d_gene: TRBD1; v_gene: TRBV12-3/TRBV12-4; j_gene: TRBJ2-1; CDR3aa: CAASRQGVSYNEQFF; CDR3nt: TGTGCCGCATCCAGACAGGGGGTTTCCTACAATGAGCAGTTCTTC
abundance: .; d_gene: TRBD2; v_gene: TRBV20-1; j_gene: TRBJ2-3; CDR3aa: CSASGPAGHTDTQYF; CDR3nt: TGCAGTGCTAGCGGGCCAGCGGGGCACACAGATACGCAGTATTTT
abundance: many; d_gene: .; v_gene: TRBV7-2; j_gene: TRBJ1-6; CDR3aa: CASSEEVKVSPLHF; CDR3nt: TGTGCCAGCAGCGAGGAAGTCAAGGTTTCACCCCTCCACTTT
abundance: few; d_gene: .; v_gene: TRBV5-4; j_gene: TRBJ2-5; CDR3aa: CASSLGLGQETQYF; CDR3nt: TGTGCCAGCAGCTTGGGGCTAGGCCAAGAGACCCAGTACTTC